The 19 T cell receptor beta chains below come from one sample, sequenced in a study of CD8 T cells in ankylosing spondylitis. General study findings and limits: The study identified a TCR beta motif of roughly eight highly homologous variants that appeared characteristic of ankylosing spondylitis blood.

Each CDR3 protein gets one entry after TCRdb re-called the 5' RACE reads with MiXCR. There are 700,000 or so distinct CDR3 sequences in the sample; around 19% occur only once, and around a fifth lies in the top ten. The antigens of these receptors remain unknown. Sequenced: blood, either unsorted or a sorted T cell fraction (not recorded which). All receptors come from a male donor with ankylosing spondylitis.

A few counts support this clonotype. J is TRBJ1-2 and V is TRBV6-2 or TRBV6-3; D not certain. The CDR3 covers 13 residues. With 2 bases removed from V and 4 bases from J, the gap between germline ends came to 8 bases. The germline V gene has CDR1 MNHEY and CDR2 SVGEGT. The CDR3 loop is CASSYEQFYGYTF. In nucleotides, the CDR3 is TGTGCCAGCAGTTACGAACAGTTCTATGGCTACACCTTC.

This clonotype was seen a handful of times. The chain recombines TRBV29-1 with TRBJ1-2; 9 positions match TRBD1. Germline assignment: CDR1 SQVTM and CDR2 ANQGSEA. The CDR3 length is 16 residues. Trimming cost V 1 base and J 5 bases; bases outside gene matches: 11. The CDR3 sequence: CSVEVLGQGAWYGYTF. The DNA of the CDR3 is TGCAGCGTTGAAGTATTGGGACAGGGTGCTTGGTATGGCTACACCTTC.

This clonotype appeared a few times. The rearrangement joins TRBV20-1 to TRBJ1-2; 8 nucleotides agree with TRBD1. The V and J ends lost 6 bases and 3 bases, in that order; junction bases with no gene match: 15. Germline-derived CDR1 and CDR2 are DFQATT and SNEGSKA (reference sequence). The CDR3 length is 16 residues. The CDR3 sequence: CSAPKPDRGDYYGYTF. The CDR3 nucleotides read TGCAGTGCCCCGAAACCTGACAGGGGCGACTACTATGGCTACACCTTC.

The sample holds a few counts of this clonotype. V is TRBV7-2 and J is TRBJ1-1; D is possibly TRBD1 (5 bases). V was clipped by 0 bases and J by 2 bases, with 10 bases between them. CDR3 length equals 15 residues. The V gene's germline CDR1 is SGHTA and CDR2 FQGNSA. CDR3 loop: CASSLAARANTEAFF. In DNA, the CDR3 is TGTGCCAGCAGCTTAGCCGCCAGGGCTAACACTGAAGCTTTCTTT.

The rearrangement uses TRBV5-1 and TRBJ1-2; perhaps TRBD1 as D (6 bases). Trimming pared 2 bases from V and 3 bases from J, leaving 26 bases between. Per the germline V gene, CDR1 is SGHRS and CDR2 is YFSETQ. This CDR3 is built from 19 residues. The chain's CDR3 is CASSFSGGLTGKGDYGYTF. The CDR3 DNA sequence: TGCGCCAGCAGCTTTTCGGGAGGTCTTACAGGGAAGGGGGACTATGGCTACACCTTC.

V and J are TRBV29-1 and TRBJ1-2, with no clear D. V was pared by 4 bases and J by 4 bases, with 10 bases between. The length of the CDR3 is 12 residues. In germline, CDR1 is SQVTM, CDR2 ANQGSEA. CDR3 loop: CSVVRPGYGYTF. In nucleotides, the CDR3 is TGCAGCGTTGTAAGGCCGGGCTATGGCTACACCTTC.

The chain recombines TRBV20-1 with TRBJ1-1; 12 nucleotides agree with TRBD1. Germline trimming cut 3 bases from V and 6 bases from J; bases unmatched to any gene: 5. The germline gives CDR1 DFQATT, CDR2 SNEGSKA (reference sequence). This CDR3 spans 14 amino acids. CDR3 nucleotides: TGCAGTGCTAGGTGGGACAGGGGGCTCCCTGAAGCTTTCTTT. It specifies CSARWDRGLPEAFF.

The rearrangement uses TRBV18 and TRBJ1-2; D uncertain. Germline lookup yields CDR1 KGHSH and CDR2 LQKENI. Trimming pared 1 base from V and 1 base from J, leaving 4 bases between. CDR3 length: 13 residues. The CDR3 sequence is CASSPHLNYGYTF. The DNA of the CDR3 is TGTGCCAGCTCACCACACCTTAACTATGGCTACACCTTC.

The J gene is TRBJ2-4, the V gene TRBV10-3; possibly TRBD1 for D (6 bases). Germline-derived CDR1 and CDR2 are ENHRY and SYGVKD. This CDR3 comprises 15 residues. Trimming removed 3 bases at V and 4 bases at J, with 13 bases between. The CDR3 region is CAISDRGPEKNIQYF. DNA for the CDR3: TGTGCCATCAGTGACAGGGGCCCTGAGAAAAACATTCAGTACTTC.

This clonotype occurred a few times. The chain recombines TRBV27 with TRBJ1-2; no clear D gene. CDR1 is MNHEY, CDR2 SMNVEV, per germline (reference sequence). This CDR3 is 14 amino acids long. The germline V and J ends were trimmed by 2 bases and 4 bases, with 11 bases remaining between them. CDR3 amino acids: CASSLRGIRYGYTF. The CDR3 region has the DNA TGTGCCAGCAGTTTAAGAGGGATTCGCTATGGCTACACCTTC.

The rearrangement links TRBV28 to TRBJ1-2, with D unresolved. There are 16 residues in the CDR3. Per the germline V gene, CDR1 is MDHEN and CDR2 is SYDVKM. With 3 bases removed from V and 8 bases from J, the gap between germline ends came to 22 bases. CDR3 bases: TGTGCCAGCAGTTTCCGGGGAGGAGAGAAGGTCCGGGGCTACACCTTC. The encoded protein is CASSFRGGEKVRGYTF.

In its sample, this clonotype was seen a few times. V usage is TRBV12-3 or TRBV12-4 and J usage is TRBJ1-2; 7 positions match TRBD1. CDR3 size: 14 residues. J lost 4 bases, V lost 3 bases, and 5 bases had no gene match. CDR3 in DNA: TGTGCCAGCAGTTTTCGGGACAGCTTCTATGGCTACACCTTC. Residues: CASSFRDSFYGYTF.

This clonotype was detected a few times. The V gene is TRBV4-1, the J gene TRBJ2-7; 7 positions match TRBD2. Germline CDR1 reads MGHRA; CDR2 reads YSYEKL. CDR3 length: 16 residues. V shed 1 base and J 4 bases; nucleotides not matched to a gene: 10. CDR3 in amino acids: CASSQGPVLAAYEQYF. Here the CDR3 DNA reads TGCGCCAGCAGCCAAGGGCCGGTTCTAGCGGCTTACGAGCAGTACTTC.

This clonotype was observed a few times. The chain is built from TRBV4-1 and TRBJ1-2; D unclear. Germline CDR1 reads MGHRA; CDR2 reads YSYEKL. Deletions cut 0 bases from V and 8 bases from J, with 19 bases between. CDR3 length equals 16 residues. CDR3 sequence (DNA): TGCGCCAGCAGCCAAGAAGTGGCAGCGCCCTTATGGGGCTACACCTTC. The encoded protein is CASSQEVAAPLWGYTF.

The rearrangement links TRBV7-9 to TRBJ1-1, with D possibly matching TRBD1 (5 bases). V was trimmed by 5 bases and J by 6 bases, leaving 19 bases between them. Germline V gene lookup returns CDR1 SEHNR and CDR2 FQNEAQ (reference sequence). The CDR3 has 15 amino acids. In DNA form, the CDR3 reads TGTGCCAGCAGCCTCCCCGGCCGGGGGACCCCTGAAGCTTTCTTT. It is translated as CASSLPGRGTPEAFF.

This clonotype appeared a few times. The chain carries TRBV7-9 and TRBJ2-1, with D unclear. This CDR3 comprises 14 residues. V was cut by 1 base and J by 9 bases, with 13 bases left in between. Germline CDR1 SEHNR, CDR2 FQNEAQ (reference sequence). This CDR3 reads CASSLGPSRSEQFF. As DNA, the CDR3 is TGTGCCAGCAGCTTAGGCCCTAGTCGGAGTGAGCAGTTCTTC.

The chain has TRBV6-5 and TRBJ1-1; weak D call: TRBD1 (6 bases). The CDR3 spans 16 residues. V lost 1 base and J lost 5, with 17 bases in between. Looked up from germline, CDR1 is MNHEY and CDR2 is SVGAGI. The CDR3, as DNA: TGTGCCAGCAGTTACTTTCAGGGGCGTTTGGGGACTGAAGCTTTCTTT. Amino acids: CASSYFQGRLGTEAFF.

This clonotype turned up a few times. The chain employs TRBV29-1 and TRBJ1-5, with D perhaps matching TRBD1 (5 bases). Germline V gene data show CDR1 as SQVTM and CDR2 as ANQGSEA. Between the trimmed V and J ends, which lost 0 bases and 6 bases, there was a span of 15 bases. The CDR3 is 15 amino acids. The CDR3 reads CSVEEGAGTGQPQHF. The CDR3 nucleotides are TGCAGCGTTGAAGAGGGCGCAGGGACGGGTCAGCCCCAGCATTTT.

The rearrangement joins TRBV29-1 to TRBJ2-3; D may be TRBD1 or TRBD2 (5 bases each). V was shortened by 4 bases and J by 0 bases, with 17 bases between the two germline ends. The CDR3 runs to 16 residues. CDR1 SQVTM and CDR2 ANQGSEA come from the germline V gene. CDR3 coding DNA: TGCAGCGTTGTGGGGGAGAGCGGAACTAGCACAGATACGCAGTATTTT. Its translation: CSVVGESGTSTDTQYF.